This TCR beta chain is drawn from a study of T cells in localized non-small cell lung cancer. Of note for this clone: What it binds is unknown.

Study-wide results and limits: Elevated circulating T cell density in blood was associated with longer overall survival. The study detected a median roughly 50 of the top 100 tumor clones in adjacent lung. T cell clonality was highest in uninvolved adjacent lung, above tumor.

The assay was immunoSEQ multiplex PCR, and TCRdb's table has in-frame clones only and misses some. The sample records roughly 20,000 clones, around 90% being singletons. CDR3 length: 17 amino acids. Germline V lookup: CDR1 ENHRY, CDR2 SYGVKD. V lost 0 bases to trimming and J lost 10 bases; unmatched junction nucleotides: 10. The receptor was isolated from a male donor older than 55 with stage I squamous cell lung carcinoma. The V and J genes are TRBV10-3 and TRBJ2-1; 12 nucleotides line up with TRBD2. The sample in question was peripheral blood, obtained before any cancer treatment. The CDR3 bases are TGTGCCATCAGTGAGTCGATCGGACTAGCGGGGCCGGGAGAGCAGTTCTTC. Amino acids: CAISESIGLAGPGEQFF.